This TCR beta chain was obtained from a study of CD8+ T cells in alopecia areata. RNA was extracted and reverse transcribed into cDNA as the sequencing template. The table came from immunoSEQ multiplex PCR; TCRdb's copy has only in-frame clones and leaves some out. The profile shows 150,000 to 200,000 clones, roughly 70% of them singletons. Only one count was recorded for this clone. Regarding treatment: oral pan-JAK inhibitor, 5-10 mg twice daily. Peripheral blood samples and lesional scalp punch biopsies were obtained from alopecia areata patients. Germline loops: CDR1 SGHVS, CDR2 FNYEAQ. There are 14 residues in the CDR3. Trimming took off 2 bases at V and 0 bases at J, with 8 bases between the two ends.

The genes are TRBV7-6 and TRBJ2-7, with D perhaps matching TRBD2 (6 bases). This TCR came from a human donor with alopecia areata. The specimen was CD4+ T cells sorted from blood, collected at approximately week 50, from a patient treated with tofacitinib. The CDR3 here is CASSLSGGSYEQYF. The CDR3 nucleotides read TGTGCCAGCAGCTTATCCGGGGGCTCCTACGAGCAGTACTTC.